Listed below are T cell receptor beta chains from one sample, sequenced in a study of long-term antiretroviral therapy in people with HIV. The table came from immunoSEQ multiplex PCR; TCRdb's copy has only in-frame clones and leaves some out. This table holds some 21,000 clones, approximately 80% found once. The input for sequencing was unsorted PBMCs, taken 0.3 years after starting antiretroviral therapy. These receptors all stem from a man aged 45 to 65 with HIV. Both conserved end residues are part of each CDR3.

v_call	j_call	cdr3_aa
TRBV7-9	TRBJ1-2	CASSLGQWGYTF
TRBV14	TRBJ1-2	CASSRPGTGAGYTF
TRBV6-6	TRBJ2-4	CASSYFPSGAKNIQYF
TRBV6-6	TRBJ1-3	CASTERGGLSGNTIYF
TRBV20-1	TRBJ1-1	CSARGIPEAFF
TRBV20-1	TRBJ2-7	CSAISAYEQYF
TRBV19	TRBJ1-5	CASRVLQGQSNQPQHF
TRBV28	TRBJ2-5	CASFASGRSGETQYF
TRBV18	TRBJ2-1	CASSPRRGVDEQFF
TRBV7-8	TRBJ1-2	CASSRRQGVNYGYTF
TRBV11-3	TRBJ2-1	CASSLSGNSYNEQFF
TRBV5-1	TRBJ2-2	CASSLMGQGNTGELFF
TRBV6-6	TRBJ2-1	CASSYSRSEQFF
TRBV4-1	TRBJ2-7	CASSQDHRGYSYEQYF